This T cell receptor (beta chain) originates from a study of cytomegalovirus exposure and HLA in healthy donors (TCRdb year 2017). A note on the overall study: According to an earlier analysis of a few hundred of the donors, roughly 180 million T cells yielded 117 million unique TCR beta sequences and 276 Gb of sequence data. To decide whether each TCR beta V gene segment behaved as functional or pseudogenic, an earlier analysis of fewer than 750 of the donors relied on high-throughput TCR beta sequencing. Rather than using new phenotypic data, the later analysis identified candidate immune exposures from TCR beta sequences and from how often those sequences occurred across donors. In a later genetic analysis, genome-wide SNP genotypes for about 65% of the 666 donors were used, and that subset was treated as a discovery cohort. The genetic ancestry cluster associated with self-reported Caucasian donors included roughly 84% of the 350 to 500 genotyped donors. The T cell repertoires of several hundred subjects were profiled by immunosequencing and related to cytomegalovirus serostatus. About 300 gigabases of sequencing data and approximately 85 million unique TCR sequences were included in an early release covering several hundred HLA-typed donors. On average, roughly 250,000 unique TCR beta nucleotide sequences were sequenced per donor among 398 genotyped donors of the cohort, with 15% to 20% of those sequences being non-productive. Donor age, sex, ethnicity and CMV serostatus were compiled together with the repertoire data. The study aimed to test whether cataloging public T cell receptors could reveal signatures of past pathogen exposure. A handful of DR-DQ haplotypes were treated as single units for association and clustering because of strong linkage in the cohort. The study combined high-throughput TCR immunosequencing, statistical association of individual TCRs with disease status, and machine learning to predict cytomegalovirus infection status. The number of donors typed differed by locus, with about 620-630 for A, B, C, DRB1 and DQB1, approximately 500 for DQA1, under 610 for DPA1, and 400 to 490 for DPB1. Along with the approximately 600-subject first cohort, a separate validation cohort of 120 different subjects was used. Class I and class II HLA loci were covered by the typing at four-digit resolution. All discovery cohort repertoires had been generated on a single sequencing platform. In a later analysis, previously published TCR beta repertoires from about 640 donors were re-analyzed and high-resolution HLA genotyping was added so that TCR occurrence patterns could be studied. Overall study results and their limits: In vitro tests confirmed that a few of the cytomegalovirus-associated TCR beta chains recognize cytomegalovirus antigens. In both the original and validation cohorts, the classifier was reported to diagnose cytomegalovirus status with high specificity and sensitivity. Strong co-occurrence of HLA alleles, especially DR and DQ, made assigning TCR associations to individual alleles difficult. Only TCR beta chains were sequenced in this cohort, and the absence of alpha or paired-chain data limited detectable features. In a later analysis, TCR association rates were found to vary across HLA loci, with the most associated TCRs seen for DRB1 alleles and the fewest for HLA-C alleles. Some IMGT-functional V segments, including TRBV6-2 and TRBV6-3, could not be distinguished by the 87-base-pair reads and were therefore excluded. Most TCR sequences were observed very rarely across donors, whereas some public TCRs were present in many individuals. Specific HLA alleles were associated with 15,000 to 20,000 TCR beta sequences at a false discovery rate of 0.05 in a later analysis. Several of the top co-occurrence clusters appeared to be linked to parvovirus B19, influenza, CMV and Epstein-Barr virus, according to a later analysis. It was suggested by the authors that the approach could potentially be generalized to other disease states and immunological phenotypes. In a later analysis, most CMV-associated TCR beta chains were found to appear HLA-restricted, with HLA associations seemingly driven largely by CMV exposure. Correlated functional status among segregating V segments might be attributable to linkage disequilibrium, but an unknown experimental factor could not be ruled out. Sequencing depth was assumed to be roughly uniform across donors in the presence/absence analyses, though that assumption may not hold. A cluster of highly shared sequence variants was judged likely to be a technical artifact of the sequencing pipeline. The earlier analysis of some 540 of the donors excluded around 17 rarely observed V segments, including chromosome 9 orphons, because counts were too low. The study gave a list of under 200 TCR beta chains associated with cytomegalovirus. Because HLA typing was missing for some donors at each locus, association tests included only the typed subset. Compared with equally common non-associated chains, HLA-associated TCR beta chains in a later analysis were more clonally expanded and had lower generation probabilities. In a later genetic analysis, fewer N-insertions in productive TCRs were reported among donors in an Asian-associated ancestry cluster than the roughly 700-donor mean. A further reported finding was that TCR beta sequences accurately predicted the HLA-A and HLA-B alleles for most subjects in the first cohort. In a later genetic analysis, a missense DCLRE1C variant was associated with V-gene and J-gene trimming of TCR beta chains, and the association was replicated in an independent cohort. Broadly in line with IMGT annotations, most TCR beta V segments showed up in productive rearrangements about 87% or about 30% of the time in an earlier analysis of approximately 600 of the donors. Immune exposure information for the cohort was limited to CMV serostatus.

The cohort comprised 710 or so healthy bone marrow donors. At the time of sampling, all cohort members were nominally healthy, though unrecorded immune exposures were likely present. The donor tested CMV seronegative and was one of the 352 seronegative cohort members. A peripheral blood sample was provided by each donor, and peripheral blood mononuclear cells were used for TCR beta sequencing. Genomic DNA was extracted from the blood cell samples with the Qiagen DNeasy Blood Extraction Kit. This clone was picked up one time. The specificity of this receptor is unknown. The record has no base qualities; no much larger clone is one base away. Per the germline V gene (reference sequence), LNHDA is the CDR1 and SQIVND is the CDR2. V is pared back by 7 bases and J by 3 bases, with 9 bases lying between the germline termini. The CDR3 measures 12 amino acids from cysteine to phenylalanine. CDR3 DNA only is kept here, 36 bases in frame from base 1.

Receptor amplification or capture employed the immunoSEQ multiplex PCR assay. For the multiplex PCR, a mixture combining 60 forward primers for TCR Vbeta segments and 13 reverse primers for TCR Jbeta segments was used. A multiplex PCR assay on genomic DNA amplified the CDR3 region of rearranged TCR beta genes. On the Illumina HiSeq System, the amplified TCR beta libraries were sequenced as 87-base-pair reads. The paper's processing steps were these. A later analysis counted tens of millions of unique TCR beta chains across the 550 to 800 repertoires, and 9.5 million to 11 million of these chains were shared by at least two donors. Raw reads were error-corrected and collapsed into unique sequences with a nearest-neighbor algorithm that merged closely related sequences to remove PCR and sequencing errors. Alignment of CDR3 sequences to IMGT reference sequences was used to assign V, D and J gene segments. For a sequence to be retained, a match of at least six nucleotides to both a V gene segment and a J gene segment was required. Rearrangements were classified as productive when the CDR3 lacked stop codons and remained in frame with V and J, and all other rearrangements were classified as non-productive. CDR3 was defined by IMGT convention, running from the second conserved V-encoded cysteine to the conserved J-encoded phenylalanine. The earlier analysis of 587 of the donors excluded sequences that lacked an unambiguous match to a single V gene segment. In an earlier analysis of some 590 of the donors, V segments were called functional above 56.7% productive rearrangements and were called segregating when the between-donor standard deviation exceeded 5%. A statistical classification framework was built to diagnose cytomegalovirus status from the catalog of TCR beta chain sequences. A later analysis assigned V and J genes by comparing TCR nucleotide sequences with IMGT/GENE-DB human TR gene sequences. In a later analysis, CDR3 sequences and most-parsimonious VDJ recombination scenarios were assigned using the TCRdist pipeline. In a later analysis, every TCR beta chain was defined by the combination of its CDR3 amino acid sequence and its V-gene family, and reads without a unique V-gene family were dropped. A later analysis removed 550 to 700 highly shared, low-generation-probability nucleotide sequences to deal with suspected cross-contamination and a sequencing artifact. In a later analysis, a clonal expansion index was calculated for each public chain from normalized within-repertoire ranks of inferred template counts. In a later analysis, generation probabilities were computed with a VDJ recombination model fitted to out-of-frame rearrangements, and the resulting probabilities were checked against IGoR. Hypergeometric tests were used in a later analysis to score TCR-TCR, TCR-HLA and TCR-CMV co-occurrence, with a repertoire-size bias correction applied to the TCR pairs. In a later analysis, false discovery rates were estimated by permuting HLA or CMV assignments 20 times. In a later analysis, co-occurring TCRs were grouped with DBSCAN, and TCRdist sequence similarity was added when clustering was performed within HLA-allele-positive subsets. Repertoires with fewer than 30,000 or more than 120,000 public chains, plus five repertoires with anomalous nucleotide sharing, were excluded from co-occurrence clustering. TCRdb limited this immuneACCESS table to in-frame rearrangements with V and J called. A share of clones is missing; checked studies link under half to unresolved V genes, and the rest is unexplained. V and J calls and clone size come straight from that table; D and trimming were deduced from the DNA. For this sample there are fewer than 250,000 clones; more than 60% appear just once. The ten biggest clones cover under 0.25% of the sample.

The chain is assembled from TRBV19 and TRBJ1-2; the D gene cannot be resolved reliably. Specimen: PBMCs. The receptor was derived from a girl aged 2 to 10 in good health and CMV-seronegative. The DNA sequence is as follows: TGTGCCAGTACAGGCAGCTACTATGGCTACACCTTC. Its amino acids are CASTGSYYGYTF.